These 10 T cell receptor beta chains originate from one sample sequenced in a study of cytomegalovirus exposure and HLA in healthy donors. This PCR relied on a set of 60 Vbeta primers and 13 Jbeta primers. Clones were sequenced by immunoSEQ multiplex PCR, and TCRdb holds only the in-frame ones, with some missing. The sample lists some 100,000 clones; about 75% were seen once. The specimen was PBMCs. These receptor sequences come from a male donor in good health and CMV-seropositive.

The chain recombines TRBV4-1 with TRBJ1-4; TRBD1 aligns across 7 bases. The CDR3 covers 15 residues. The ends lost 4 bases at V and 0 bases at J; junction bases unmatched: 2. CDR1 and CDR2 (germline): MGHRA, YSYEKL. CDR3 sequence (DNA): TGCGCCAGCAGCCGACAGGGAACAACTAATGAAAAACTGTTTTTT. Encoded protein: CASSRQGTTNEKLFF.

J is TRBJ1-6 and V is TRBV2; the D gene is possibly TRBD1 (6 bases). The CDR3 spans 16 residues. Germline V gene sequence: CDR1 SNHLY, CDR2 FYNNEI. Between the trimmed V and J ends, which lost 5 bases and 3 bases, there was a span of 14 bases. CDR3: CASSQGGQIYNSPLHF. For the CDR3, the DNA is TGTGCCAGCAGTCAAGGGGGACAAATCTATAATTCACCCCTCCACTTT.

The J gene is TRBJ1-2, the V gene TRBV4-2; D possibly corresponds to TRBD1 (5 bases). V was cut by 4 bases and J by 4 bases, with 25 bases left in between. Per the germline V gene, CDR1 is LGHNA and CDR2 is YNFKEQ. This CDR3 contains 18 residues. CDR3 amino acids: CASSRPGERGVDGYGYTF. The CDR3 DNA reads as TGTGCCAGCAGCCGCCCGGGGGAGAGAGGGGTTGACGGCTATGGCTACACCTTC.

The chain recombines TRBV4-1 with TRBJ2-7, with D tentatively TRBD2 (7 bases). CDR1 MGHRA and CDR2 YSYEKL come from the germline V gene. The CDR3 contains 14 residues. V lost 1 base and J lost 4, with 11 bases in between. CDR3 region: CASSQGGRGYEQYF. In nucleotides, the CDR3 is TGCGCCAGCAGCCAAGGGGGGCGGGGGTACGAGCAGTACTTC.

The rearrangement uses TRBV20-1 and TRBJ1-2, with D hard to call. CDR3 size: 11 residues. V gave up 5 bases and J gave up 2 bases, with 6 bases separating them. Germline assignment: CDR1 DFQATT and CDR2 SNEGSKA (reference sequence). CDR3 nucleotides: TGCAGTGCTCCGCAGAACTATGGCTACACCTTC. The encoded protein is CSAPQNYGYTF.

This chain links TRBV6-6 with TRBJ2-5; no reliable D call. Near its end, the DNA agrees better with TRBJ2-7, so the J call may be wrong. CDR1 is MNHNY and CDR2 is SVGAGI in the germline V gene (reference sequence). The CDR3 covers 12 residues. The CDR3 sequence is CASSQITYEQYF. CDR3 sequence (DNA): TGTGCCAGCAGTCAAATTACCTACGAGCAGTACTTC.

The rearrangement joins TRBV11-3 to TRBJ2-1; 9 bases line up with TRBD2. CDR3 length: 14 amino acids. The J segment lost 6 bases and the V segment lost 1 base, leaving 1 base of the junction unmatched. Germline V gives CDR1 SGHNT, CDR2 YENEEA. The CDR3 region has the DNA TGTGCCAGCAGCTTAGGACTAGCGGTCAATGAGCAGTTCTTC. It encodes CASSLGLAVNEQFF.

CDR3 in DNA: TGCAGCGTTGAGACAGGGCCTTGGGGCTACACCTTC. This sequence encodes CSVETGPWGYTF. The chain has TRBV29-1 and TRBJ1-2; 7 bases agree with TRBD1. With 3 bases clipped from V and 8 bases from J, the junction kept 6 bases outside the gene matches. Germline CDR1 and CDR2: SQVTM and ANQGSEA. There are 12 residues in the CDR3.

V usage is TRBV15 and J usage is TRBJ1-5, with 8 nucleotides matching TRBD1. Germline lookup yields CDR1 LNHNV and CDR2 YYDKDF (reference sequence). Trimming took 1 base from V and 6 from J; bases not matched to a gene: 11. The CDR3 is 17 residues long. The CDR3 region is CATSRALPDRVGQPQHF. The CDR3 DNA reads TGTGCCACCAGCAGAGCTTTACCGGACAGGGTAGGTCAGCCCCAGCATTTT.

This clone was seen a single time. The genes are TRBV30 and TRBJ2-5; 7 nucleotides agree with TRBD1. There are 12 residues in the CDR3. The trim removed 4 bases at V and 4 bases at J, leaving 3 bases unmatched. Germline CDR1 reads GTSNPN; CDR2 reads SVGIG (reference sequence). The DNA for the CDR3 is TGTGCCTGGACGACAGGGCGAGAGACCCAGTACTTC. This codes for CAWTTGRETQYF.